This T cell receptor beta chain was recorded in a study of blood T cell repertoires in COVID-19. Study-level information: From T cells, B-cell-depleted T cells, or PBMCs came the material, which was cDNA or gDNA.

The V and J ends lost 2 bases and 2 bases, in that order; junction bases with no gene match: 5. The germline CDR1 and CDR2 sequences are KGHDR and SFDVKD. The CDR3 totals 16 residues. Clones were sequenced by immunoSEQ multiplex PCR, and TCRdb holds only the in-frame ones, with some missing. The repertoire holds about 290,000 clones, with 80% to 90% as singletons. The V call is TRBV24-1, the J call TRBJ2-7, with 10 bases lining up with TRBD1. The origin of this receptor is a woman between 25 and 40 years old with active or convalescent COVID-19. Sequencing was performed on peripheral blood. In DNA form, the CDR3 reads TGTGCCACCAGTGATTCGGCCGGGACAGGGGCCTACGAGCAGTACTTC. Amino acids: CATSDSAGTGAYEQYF.